This TCR beta chain was obtained from a study of spatial heterogeneity in lung cancer (dated by TCRdb to the late 2010s). About the study as a whole: The donors were 65 to 85 patients from the lung TRACERx cohort who had early-stage, untreated non-small cell lung cancer. Both alpha and beta chains were TCR-sequenced in samples taken at surgery, namely 220 tumor regions, approximately 63 matched nontumor lung samples and 55 to 60 PBMC samples. Beta-chain transcripts were consistently detected in greater numbers than alpha-chain transcripts, which likely reflects a higher abundance of beta-chain transcripts. Follow-up PBMC samples were sequenced whenever the samples were available, and the median time to follow-up was two to three years after resection. The study linked features of the TCR repertoire to counts of nonsynonymous mutations, which were determined by whole-exome sequencing of tumor tissue. In the raw uncorrected reads, each unique combination of TCR and UMI appeared more than ten times on average. TCR alpha and beta repertoires were quantitatively compared across multiple tumor regions, matched nontumor lung and blood in non-small cell lung cancer.

The V end loses 5 bases and the J end loses 5 bases, and a stretch of 9 bases separates them. Including cysteine and phenylalanine, the CDR3 has 12 amino acids. CDR3 DNA only is kept here, 36 bases in frame from base 1. Sequences LNHNV (CDR1) and YYDKDF (CDR2) are obtained from the germline V gene (reference sequence). Comment on this clonotype: Its binding antigen is unknown. Qualities for individual bases were not recorded, and no much larger clone is one base off.

Summary of the overall study and its limitations: Only 14 patients were included in the comparisons of baseline and follow-up blood repertoires. Confirming at a functional level the hypothesis that regional TCRs recognize regional mutations was considered to require additional single-cell paired TCR alpha and beta sequencing. Ubiquitous expanded tumor TCRs were detected in blood more often at tumor resection than at routine follow-up.

The time point label, as the study defines it: blood at routine non-recurrence follow-up after resection. TCR sequencing used whole RNA extracted from tumor and nontumor lung tissue, or from cryopreserved PBMC samples, without cell sorting. A patient was chosen for TCR sequencing only when enough RNA was available from at least two tumor regions. Libraries were built with 5' RACE. Reads for this sample came from a NextSeq 500. To allow correction of PCR and sequencing errors, the TCR library protocol tagged every TCR cDNA molecule with a unique molecular identifier. Per the authors' processing: TCR identification, UMI-based error correction and CDR3 extraction were all carried out with Decombinator tools. TCRs above a frequency of 2 per 1,000, corresponding to the top 1% of the tumor frequency distribution, were defined as expanded. Each repertoire was subsampled 100 times to 5,000 TCRs, after which Renyi diversity was computed with the R vegan package. CDR3 similarity networks were built from amino acid triplet string-kernel similarity, connecting CDR3s with pairwise similarity above 0.82. TCRdb trimmed public reads at Q25 via fastp, called clones via MiXCR and kept in-frame beta chains. Entries that share a CDR3 protein sequence are merged under the most common genes and DNA. In this record, the V and J calls reflect TCRdb's handling and not the investigators' own analysis. The sample has about 36,000 distinct CDR3 sequences on record, 6.5% to 9.5% of them singletons. The ten largest clones represent about 9.2% of the sample.

The sequence was obtained from a male donor with early-stage non-small cell lung cancer. The rearrangement combines TRBV15 with TRBJ1-1; the D gene assignment is ambiguous. Sequencing used PBMCs, obtained at follow-up. The CDR3 sequence is CATSPSGTEAFF. Here is the DNA: TGTGCCACCAGCCCTAGTGGAACTGAAGCTTTCTTT.